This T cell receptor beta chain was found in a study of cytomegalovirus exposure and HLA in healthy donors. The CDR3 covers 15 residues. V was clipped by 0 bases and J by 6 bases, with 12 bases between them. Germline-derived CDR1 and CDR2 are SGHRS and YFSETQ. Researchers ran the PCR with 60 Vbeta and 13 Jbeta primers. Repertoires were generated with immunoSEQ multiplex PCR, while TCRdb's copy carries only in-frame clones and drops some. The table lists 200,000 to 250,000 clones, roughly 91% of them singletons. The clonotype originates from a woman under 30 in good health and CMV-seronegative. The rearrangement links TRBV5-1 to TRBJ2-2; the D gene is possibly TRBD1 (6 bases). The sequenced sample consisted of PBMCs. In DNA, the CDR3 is TGCGCCAGCAGCTTGGTCAGGGGCGCGCCCGGGGAGCTGTTTTTT. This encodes CASSLVRGAPGELFF.